The 25 T cell receptor beta chains below all came from one sample that was sequenced in a study of cytomegalovirus exposure and HLA in healthy donors. Researchers ran the PCR with 60 Vbeta and 13 Jbeta primers. Sequencing was performed with immunoSEQ multiplex PCR; in TCRdb, only in-frame clones are kept and a portion is missing. The sample records some 120,000 clones, 78% being singletons. The sample was PBMCs. These receptors were taken from a man aged 25 to 45 in good health and CMV-seropositive.

This clone was recorded a few times. The chain links TRBV4-1 to TRBJ2-2, with 7 bases matching TRBD1. This CDR3 contains 15 residues. CDR1 MGHRA and CDR2 YSYEKL come from the germline V gene. V gave up 4 bases and J gave up 8 bases; unmatched junction bases: 10. For the CDR3, the DNA is TGCGCCAGCAGCCTACGACAGGGTGGTGTGGGGGAGCTGTTTTTT. Protein: CASSLRQGGVGELFF.

The J gene is TRBJ2-7, the V gene TRBV10-3; 14 bases are shared with TRBD2. V was pared by 6 bases and J by 0 bases, with 4 bases of the junction left unmatched. This CDR3 is built from 16 residues. Germline CDR1 is ENHRY and CDR2 is SYGVKD. The CDR3: CAISTGTSGSSYEQYF. The CDR3 DNA is TGTGCCATCAGCACCGGGACTAGCGGGAGCTCCTACGAGCAGTACTTC.

The V call is TRBV9, the J call TRBJ2-2; 7 bases line up with TRBD1. Germline CDR1 and CDR2: SGDLS and YYNGEE. Germline trimming cut 5 bases from V and 3 bases from J; bases unmatched to any gene: 4. This CDR3 has 14 amino acids. The chain's CDR3 is CASSDRVHTGELFF. CDR3 sequence (DNA): TGTGCCAGCAGTGACAGGGTTCACACCGGGGAGCTGTTTTTT.

In this sample, this clone turned up once. The CDR3 region has the DNA TGTGCCAGCAGTCAGGGATGGAATCAGCCCCAGCATTTT. Encoded protein: CASSQGWNQPQHF. This rearrangement joins TRBV28 to TRBJ1-5; D is possibly TRBD1 (5 bases). Germline-derived CDR1 and CDR2 are MDHEN and SYDVKM. Trimming shortened V by 5 bases and J by 4 bases, and 9 bases separated the two germline ends. The length of the CDR3 is 13 residues.

The rearrangement joins TRBV2 to TRBJ2-7; 9 bases are a match to TRBD1. CDR3 size: 15 residues. V shed 4 bases, J shed 1 base, and the junction held 5 bases outside the gene matches. From germline, CDR1 is SNHLY and CDR2 FYNNEI. CDR3 nucleotide sequence: TGTGCCAGCAGTGCAAAAGGACAGGGGTCCTACGAGCAGTACTTC. This sequence encodes CASSAKGQGSYEQYF.

The genes are TRBV2 and TRBJ1-2; TRBD1 aligns across 9 bases. The CDR3 extends over 14 amino acids. The germline CDR1 and CDR2 sequences are SNHLY and FYNNEI. With 6 bases clipped from V and 7 bases from J, the junction kept 9 bases outside the gene matches. CDR3 loop: CASSPSGTGFGYTF. In nucleotides, the CDR3 is TGTGCCAGCAGCCCGTCCGGGACAGGGTTTGGCTACACCTTC.

This clone was detected a few times. The chain carries TRBV6-5 and TRBJ2-5; 9 bases are shared with TRBD2. Germline lookup yields CDR1 MNHEY and CDR2 SVGAGI. The CDR3 length is 16 residues. V lost 0 bases and J lost 5; bases outside the gene matches: 7. CDR3 sequence (DNA): TGTGCCAGCAGTTACTCGGCTAGCGGGACCATGGAGACCCAGTACTTC. It is translated as CASSYSASGTMETQYF.

V usage is TRBV5-8 and J usage is TRBJ1-5; TRBD1 aligns across 8 bases. CDR3 length: 12 residues. V gave up 5 bases and J gave up 9 bases; unmatched junction bases: 4. Germline CDR1 SGHTS, CDR2 YDEGEE. This CDR3 is CASRSGGAPQHF. In nucleotides, the CDR3 is TGTGCCAGCAGATCAGGGGGCGCGCCCCAGCATTTT.

In its sample, this clone was seen a few times. J is TRBJ1-5 and V is TRBV27; TRBD1 might be the D (5 bases). This CDR3 is built from 15 residues. Trimming shortened V by 6 bases and J by 4 bases, and 16 bases separated the two germline ends. The germline V gene has CDR1 MNHEY and CDR2 SMNVEV (reference sequence). CDR3 DNA: TGTGCCAGCAGCTTCATAGGGGACTGGAATCAGCCCCAGCATTTT. Encoded protein: CASSFIGDWNQPQHF.

With regard to this clone: The sample carries other DNA sequences with the same CDR3. The rearrangement uses TRBV5-5 and TRBJ2-7; 7 bases are shared with TRBD1. The CDR3 loop spans 14 amino acids. CDR1 is SGHKS, CDR2 YYEKEE, per germline (reference sequence). J was trimmed by 0 bases and V by 0 bases; bases with no gene match: 0. Here the CDR3 DNA reads TGTGCCAGCAGCTTGGGGGACAGCTCCTACGAGCAGTACTTC. Translating gives CASSLGDSSYEQYF.

There are a few counts of this clone. The rearrangement links TRBV27 to TRBJ2-7, with 7 bases fitting TRBD1. The CDR3 consists of 16 residues. From germline, CDR1 is MNHEY and CDR2 SMNVEV (reference sequence). V gave up 4 bases and J gave up 6 bases; unmatched junction bases: 15. This chain's CDR3 is CASSSFGGPRGPEQYF. CDR3 bases: TGTGCCAGCAGTTCCTTCGGCGGGCCTAGGGGGCCCGAGCAGTACTTC.

The chain employs TRBV9 and TRBJ2-1, with unresolved D. The V gene lost 0 bases and the J gene lost 0 bases, with 7 bases spanning the gap. Germline CDR1 is SGDLS and CDR2 is YYNGEE. CDR3 length: 15 residues. CDR3 nucleotide sequence: TGTGCCAGCAGCGTAGATTCCTACTCCTACAATGAGCAGTTCTTC. Amino acid sequence: CASSVDSYSYNEQFF.

V usage is TRBV30 and J usage is TRBJ1-2; D gene ambiguous. V was clipped by 0 bases and J by 12 bases, with 14 bases between them. The CDR3 runs to 12 residues. CDR1 and CDR2 (germline): GTSNPN, SVGIG (reference sequence). The CDR3 DNA sequence: TGTGCCTGGAGTGTAAACCGGGAAAGTAACACCTTC. It specifies CAWSVNRESNTF.

V usage is TRBV7-2 and J usage is TRBJ1-1; the match to TRBD1 covers 9 bases. After removal of 4 bases from V and 4 bases from J, the junction contained 4 bases not matched to a gene. CDR3 length equals 14 residues. Looked up from germline, CDR1 is SGHTA and CDR2 is FQGNSA. The CDR3 DNA follows: TGTGCCAGCAGCTCAGACAGGGGGGTCACTGAAGCTTTCTTT. It specifies CASSSDRGVTEAFF.

The chain joins TRBV14 to TRBJ2-3; weak D call: TRBD2 (5 bases). The germline V gene encodes CDR1 SGHDN and CDR2 FVKESK. The CDR3 runs to 14 residues. V shed 0 bases and J shed 9 bases, with 13 bases lying between them. CDR3 protein: CASSQDRLAGTQYF. The CDR3 DNA follows: TGTGCCAGCAGCCAAGATCGGCTAGCTGGGACGCAGTATTTT.

This clone has only one observation. The gene calls are TRBV7-8 and TRBJ2-7, with D hard to call. V dropped 2 bases and J dropped 1 base, with 9 bases sitting between them. CDR3 size: 14 residues. Per germline, CDR1 SGHVS and CDR2 FQNEAQ. In DNA, the CDR3 is TGTGCCAGCAGCTTACTGGTACAATCCTACGAGCAGTACTTC. Residues: CASSLLVQSYEQYF.

This clone was observed once. This chain uses TRBV10-1 with TRBJ2-5; the match to TRBD1 covers 7 bases. Germline values: CDR1 WNHNN, CDR2 SYGVQD (reference sequence). V shed 6 bases, J shed 11 bases, and the junction held 12 bases outside the gene matches. This CDR3 spans 13 amino acids. CDR3 in amino acids: CASSETGLVKQYF. The CDR3, as DNA: TGCGCCAGCAGCGAGACAGGGCTCGTCAAGCAGTACTTC.

The V and J genes are TRBV18 and TRBJ1-3; 7 nucleotides line up with TRBD1. The J segment lost 2 bases and the V segment lost 3 bases, leaving 1 base of the junction unmatched. The germline CDR1 and CDR2 sequences are KGHSH and LQKENI. CDR3 length equals 14 residues. CDR3: CASSPDRAGNTIYF. The DNA of the CDR3 is TGTGCCAGCTCACCTGACAGGGCTGGAAACACCATATATTTT.

The chain carries TRBV18 and TRBJ2-3; 10 bases fit TRBD1. The CDR3 spans 16 residues. Losses at the gene ends were 6 bases for V and 5 bases for J; bases not matched to a gene: 11. Germline CDR1 and CDR2: KGHSH and LQKENI. As DNA, the CDR3 is TGTGCCAGCTCCAAAGAGACAGGGGGCAGCGGAGATACGCAGTATTTT. Protein product: CASSKETGGSGDTQYF.

The rearrangement links TRBV5-3 to TRBJ2-7; D remains unclear. TRBV5-3 is assigned to the ORF class and has an uncertain function. The CDR3 is 12 residues long. V was pared by 0 bases and J by 3 bases, with 4 bases between. CDR3 bases: TGTGCCAGAAGCTTGGACAGCTACGAGCAGTACTTC. It yields the protein CARSLDSYEQYF.

The V gene is TRBV12-2, the J gene TRBJ2-1; the table's D call, TRBD1, has no DNA check behind it. TRBV12-2 is deemed a pseudogene. The CDR3 runs to 18 residues. CDR3 amino acids: CASRQGGNGCGSYNEQFF. The CDR3 DNA reads as TGTGCAAGTCGTCAGGGGGGCAACGGTTGTGGATCCTACAATGAGCAGTTCTTC.

The chain links TRBV28 to TRBJ2-5; 7 bases align to TRBD1. CDR3 length: 14 amino acids. Germline V gene sequence: CDR1 MDHEN, CDR2 SYDVKM. Trimming cost V 4 bases and J 7 bases; bases outside gene matches: 9. The CDR3: CASSSLQGFGTQYF. The DNA of the CDR3 is TGTGCCAGCAGTTCCTTACAGGGGTTCGGGACCCAGTACTTC.

The genes are TRBV15 and TRBJ2-5; TRBD2 might be the D (6 bases). The ends were cut back, 3 bases at V and 5 bases at J, with 10 bases in the middle. This CDR3 is 13 amino acids long. Per germline, CDR1 LNHNV and CDR2 YYDKDF (reference sequence). The CDR3 nucleotides read TGTGCCACCAGCAGTGTTGGAGGGGAGACCCAGTACTTC. This encodes CATSSVGGETQYF.

The chain joins TRBV11-2 to TRBJ1-4; 12 bases map to TRBD1. The germline gives CDR1 SGHAT, CDR2 FQNNGV. CDR3 length: 16 amino acids. The ends lost 0 bases at V and 10 bases at J; junction bases unmatched: 6. DNA for the CDR3: TGTGCCAGCAGCTTAGATCTGGGACAGGGGGCTGGAAAACTGTTTTTT. Residues: CASSLDLGQGAGKLFF.

The rearrangement uses TRBV30 and TRBJ1-2; TRBD1 might be the D (6 bases). The germline CDR1 and CDR2 sequences are GTSNPN and SVGIG (reference sequence). Trimming left V 5 bases short and J 0 bases short, with 10 bases between. CDR3 length: 13 residues. The CDR3 protein is CAWGAGANYGYTF. The CDR3 coding sequence is TGTGCCTGGGGGGCAGGGGCTAACTATGGCTACACCTTC.